This TCR beta chain is drawn from a study of blood T cell repertoires in COVID-19. Turning to the study itself: Both acute and convalescent COVID-19 samples were obtained from the United States, Italy and Spain. T cells, B-cell-depleted T cells, or PBMCs supplied cDNA or gDNA.

About this clone: One end of the junction is discordant with germline, which a read error may explain.

Authors' analysis steps: By means of reference gene primer amplification, nucleated cell counts were estimated. Measured with immunoSEQ multiplex PCR; TCRdb has only the in-frame clones, and not every one. Clone size and V and J calls were adopted from that table, with D and trimming inferred from the DNA. The data show about 270,000 clones, roughly 90% seen once. This sequence originates from a man in his forties or fifties with acute or convalescent COVID-19. Material: peripheral blood.

Written as DNA, the CDR3 is TGTGCCAGCAGGGAAGGGGGAGGGCTATACACTGAAGCTTTCTTT. Its translation is CASREGGGLYTEAFF. The chain has TRBV2 and TRBJ1-1; TRBD1 might be the D (6 bases). The CDR3 runs 15 residues. Germline-derived CDR1 and CDR2 are SNHLY and FYNNEI.